One and the same sample provided the 17 T cell receptor beta chains below, sequenced in a study of control samples from healthy donors and cancer patients. Some clones are missing from TCRdb's copy, which holds only in-frame ones; the method was immunoSEQ multiplex PCR. Of 95,000 to 130,000 clones listed, over 85% are singletons. Sequenced input: blood. All receptors derive from a man younger than 45 in good health.

This chain uses TRBV19 with TRBJ1-4, with 8 positions matching TRBD1. Germline V gives CDR1 LNHDA, CDR2 SQIVND (reference sequence). Germline trimming cut 6 bases from V and 0 bases from J; bases unmatched to any gene: 9. The CDR3 has 17 residues. In nucleotides, the CDR3 is TGTGCCAGTAGACCCCGGACAGGGCCTGCAACTAATGAAAAACTGTTTTTT. Amino acids: CASRPRTGPATNEKLFF.

This clone has only one observation. This chain links TRBV29-1 with TRBJ2-5; D ambiguous. Germline values: CDR1 SQVTM, CDR2 ANQGSEA. The V end lost 1 base, the J end lost 1 base, and 10 bases lay between the germline ends. The CDR3 sequence is 14 residues long. The CDR3 DNA follows: TGCAGCGTTGAAGGAGGCCGGATCCAAGAGACCCAGTACTTC. Amino acids: CSVEGGRIQETQYF.

The chain carries TRBV4-2 and TRBJ2-1; 8 bases match TRBD2. The CDR3 has 16 residues. V trimming: 5 bases; J trimming: 1 base; junction bases outside the gene matches: 7. Per the germline V gene, CDR1 is LGHNA and CDR2 is YNFKEQ. The CDR3 sequence is CASSSAPGGSYNEQFF. The CDR3 coding sequence is TGTGCCAGCAGCTCCGCGCCGGGGGGGTCCTACAATGAGCAGTTCTTC.

This clone was counted once. This chain joins TRBV19 and TRBJ2-7, with TRBD1 matching over 11 bases. From germline, CDR1 is LNHDA and CDR2 SQIVND (reference sequence). The CDR3 has 14 residues. V dropped 3 bases and J dropped 6; count of bases not matched to a gene: 4. The CDR3 reads CASSIGQGASEQYF. CDR3 DNA: TGTGCCAGTAGTATCGGACAGGGGGCTAGCGAGCAGTACTTC.

The chain joins TRBV5-1 to TRBJ1-3; D unresolved. Germline lookup yields CDR1 SGHRS and CDR2 YFSETQ. The CDR3 covers 15 residues. Trimming stripped 4 bases from V and 0 bases from J, with 11 bases between. In DNA form, the CDR3 reads TGCGCCAGCAGCCCTGGATTCGGCTCTGGAAACACCATATATTTT. Protein product: CASSPGFGSGNTIYF.

The chain links TRBV11-1 to TRBJ1-3; D remains unclear. Per germline, CDR1 SGHAT and CDR2 FQDESV (reference sequence). The CDR3 totals 15 residues. V lost 1 base, J lost 0 bases, and 7 bases lay in between. This CDR3 is CASSLEPASGNTIYF. CDR3 DNA: TGTGCCAGCAGCTTAGAGCCGGCCTCTGGAAACACCATATATTTT.

This clone appeared a single time. The chain recombines TRBV30 with TRBJ1-3; no clear D. The CDR3 runs to 15 residues. Between the trimmed V and J ends, which lost 4 bases and 4 bases, there was a span of 17 bases. Germline CDR1 and CDR2: GTSNPN and SVGIG (reference sequence). The CDR3 here is CAWTPYIGPGNTIYF. The DNA of the CDR3 is TGTGCCTGGACCCCGTACATTGGGCCCGGAAACACCATATATTTT.

The V call is TRBV7-3, the J call TRBJ2-3; 9 nucleotides match TRBD1. The CDR3 spans 17 residues. Trimming cost V 2 bases and J 4 bases; bases outside gene matches: 10. Germline V CDR1 and CDR2: SGHTA, FQGTGA. CDR3 coding DNA: TGTGCCAGCAGCTTAGCCCCCGGACAGGGGCCCTCAGATACGCAGTATTTT. Protein product: CASSLAPGQGPSDTQYF.

This clone was seen more than once but under ten times. The rearrangement joins TRBV28 to TRBJ2-6, with TRBD1 matching 7 bases. The CDR3 is 17 residues long. Germline CDR1 reads MDHEN; CDR2 reads SYDVKM. V gave up 7 bases and J gave up 0 bases; unmatched junction bases: 9. The CDR3 coding sequence is TGTGCCAGCACCCCGGGACAGAGAAGCTCTGGGGCCAACGTCCTGACTTTC. The encoded protein is CASTPGQRSSGANVLTF.

The rearrangement joins TRBV28 to TRBJ2-2, with unresolved D. Germline V gene lookup returns CDR1 MDHEN and CDR2 SYDVKM. V was clipped by 3 bases and J by 5 bases, with 13 bases between them. This CDR3 region has 15 residues. CDR3 DNA: TGTGCCAGCAGTTTTAGAAGGAGTATAACCGGGGAGCTGTTTTTT. Protein sequence: CASSFRRSITGELFF. The full variable domain, completed using reference TRBV28 and TRBJ2-2, is DVKVTQSSRYLVKRTGEKVFLECVQDMDHENMFWYRQDPGLGLRLIYFSYDVKMKEKGDIPEGYSVSREKKERFSLILESASTNQTSMYLCASSFRRSITGELFFGEGSRLTVL.

The chain combines TRBV12-3 or TRBV12-4 with TRBJ1-5, with D perhaps TRBD1 (5 bases). Trimming removed 10 bases at V and 6 bases at J, with 16 bases between. The CDR3 is 13 residues long. The CDR3 here is CAIGTRESQPQHF. As DNA, the CDR3 is TGTGCCATCGGGACCCGCGAAAGTCAGCCCCAGCATTTT.

The chain couples TRBV11-2 to TRBJ2-5; D might be TRBD1 (5 bases). V was pared by 3 bases and J by 5 bases, with 19 bases between. Germline values: CDR1 SGHAT, CDR2 FQNNGV. There are 16 residues in the CDR3. The chain's CDR3 is CASSFQSGLLGETQYF. In DNA, the CDR3 is TGTGCCAGCAGCTTTCAATCAGGGCTCCTGGGGGAGACCCAGTACTTC.

The chain is built from TRBV3-1 (or the pseudogene TRBV3-2) and TRBJ2-5; 7 bases map to TRBD2. Germline V gene sequence: CDR1 LGHDT, CDR2 YNNKEL (reference sequence). After removal of 10 bases from V and 4 bases from J, the junction contained 9 bases not matched to a gene. This CDR3 is built from 13 residues. The CDR3 region has the DNA TGTGCCATATCGGGAGGACCTCGAGAGACCCAGTACTTC. Residues: CAISGGPRETQYF.

This chain connects TRBV5-1 to TRBJ1-1, with a weak D call TRBD1 (6 bases). Trimming cost V 0 bases and J 4 bases, with 7 bases left between them. Germline V gene data show CDR1 as SGHRS and CDR2 as YFSETQ. The CDR3 extends over 13 amino acids. The CDR3 DNA follows: TGCGCCAGCAGCTTGGTGGGGGCCACTGAAGCTTTCTTT. It is translated as CASSLVGATEAFF.

The rearrangement links TRBV30 to TRBJ1-3; D is perhaps TRBD1 (6 bases). Trimming took 3 bases from V and 0 from J, leaving 12 bases between them. The CDR3 contains 15 residues. Germline V gene lookup returns CDR1 GTSNPN and CDR2 SVGIG (reference sequence). The CDR3 sequence is CAWSGGGYSGNTIYF. The CDR3 DNA follows: TGTGCCTGGAGCGGAGGGGGGTACTCTGGAAACACCATATATTTT.

This chain connects TRBV27 to TRBJ2-5; D gene uncertain. This CDR3 region has 13 residues. V was pared by 4 bases and J by 3 bases, with 9 bases between. Looked up from germline, CDR1 is MNHEY and CDR2 is SMNVEV (reference sequence). The CDR3: CASSSLPEETQYF. CDR3 DNA sequence: TGTGCCAGCAGTTCCCTCCCTGAAGAGACCCAGTACTTC.

The J gene is TRBJ2-7, the V gene TRBV5-1; TRBD1 aligns across 7 bases. The CDR3 totals 14 residues. V shed 0 bases, J shed 4 bases, and the junction held 4 bases outside the gene matches. CDR1 and CDR2 from the germline V gene are SGHRS and YFSETQ. The CDR3 spells CASSLGGGVYEQYF. CDR3 sequence (DNA): TGCGCCAGCAGCTTGGGAGGGGGCGTGTACGAGCAGTACTTC. Variable domain in full (rest from reference TRBV5-1 and TRBJ2-7): KAGVTQTPRYLIKTRGQQVTLSCSPISGHRSVSWYQQTPGQGLQFLFEYFSETQRNKGNFPGRFSGRQFSNSRSEMNVSTLELGDSALYLCASSLGGGVYEQYFGPGTRLTVT.